This TCR beta chain originates from a study of type 1 regulatory T cells. Looking at the study overall: T-allo10 is a Tr1-enriched, alloantigen-specific CD4 T cell product made in vitro.

TCRdb passed the reads through MiXCR, listing each CDR3 protein once. The table lists 80,000 to 100,000 distinct CDR3 sequences, roughly 28% of them singletons, with around 2.2% in the top ten. Sequencing input: CD4+ T cells, either the whole sample or a sorted fraction (not recorded which). The clonotype was recovered from a human donor in good health.

The CDR3 protein is CASGAGQIDTQYF. CDR3 in DNA: TGTGCCAGCGGGGCAGGGCAAATAGATACGCAGTATTTT. The chain couples TRBV2 to TRBJ2-3, with D possibly being TRBD1 (5 bases). The CDR3 has 13 residues. V dropped 8 bases and J dropped 5 bases, with 14 bases sitting between them. Germline CDR1 is SNHLY and CDR2 is FYNNEI.